Described below is a single T cell receptor (beta chain) sequence and its context. The data originate from a study of blood T cells in healthy people across ages. Primed by a sample-barcoded 5' primer and a J-beta primer mix, a second PCR proceeded for about 6 to 12 cycles. With 12 random nucleotides, a template-switch adaptor tagged each individual cDNA molecule. TCRdb independently ran MiXCR on the 5' RACE reads; one entry per CDR3 protein. The sample has 1.8 million or so distinct CDR3 sequences, roughly two fifths seen once. This CDR3 is 13 amino acids long. The V end was cut by 5 bases, the J end by 7 bases, with 15 bases between. Isolation recovered at least 7 million PBMCs from every sample.

This TCR was recovered from a human donor in good health. This chain links TRBV12-3 or TRBV12-4 with TRBJ2-7; D may match TRBD1 or TRBD2 (6 bases each). Sequencing was carried out using blood. The CDR3 DNA reads TGTGCCAGCAGTCCCGGGAGAGGGGGAGAGCAGTACTTC. Translation: CASSPGRGGEQYF.